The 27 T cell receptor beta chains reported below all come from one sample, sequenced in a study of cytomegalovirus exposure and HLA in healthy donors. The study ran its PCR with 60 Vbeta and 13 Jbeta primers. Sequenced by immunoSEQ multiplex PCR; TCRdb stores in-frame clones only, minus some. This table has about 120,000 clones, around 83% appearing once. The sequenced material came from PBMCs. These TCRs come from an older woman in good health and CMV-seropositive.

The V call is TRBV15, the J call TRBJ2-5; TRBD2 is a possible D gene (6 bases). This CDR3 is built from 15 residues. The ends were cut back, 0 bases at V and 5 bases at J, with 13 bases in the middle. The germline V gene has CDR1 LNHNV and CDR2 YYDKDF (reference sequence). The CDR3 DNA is TGTGCCACCAGCAGAGACGGGGGAGTGTGGGAGACCCAGTACTTC. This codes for CATSRDGGVWETQYF. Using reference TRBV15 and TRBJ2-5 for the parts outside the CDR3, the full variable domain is DAMVIQNPRYQVTQFGKPVTLSCSQTLNHNVMYWYQQKSSQAPKLLFHYYDKDFNNEADTPDNFQSRRPNTSFCFLDIRSPGLGDTAMYLCATSRDGGVWETQYFGPGTRLLVL.

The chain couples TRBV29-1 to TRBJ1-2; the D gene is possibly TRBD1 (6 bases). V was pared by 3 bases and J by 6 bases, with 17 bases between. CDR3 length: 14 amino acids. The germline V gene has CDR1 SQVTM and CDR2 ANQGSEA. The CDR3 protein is CSVDPQGKGNGYTF. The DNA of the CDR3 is TGCAGCGTTGATCCCCAGGGGAAGGGCAATGGCTACACCTTC.

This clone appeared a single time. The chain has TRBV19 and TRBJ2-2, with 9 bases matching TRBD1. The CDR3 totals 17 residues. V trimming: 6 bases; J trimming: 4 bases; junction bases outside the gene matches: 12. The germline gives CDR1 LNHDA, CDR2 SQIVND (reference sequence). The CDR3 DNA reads TGTGCCAGTAGCCTCAAGGGACAGGGCGGTAGCACCGGGGAGCTGTTTTTT. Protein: CASSLKGQGGSTGELFF. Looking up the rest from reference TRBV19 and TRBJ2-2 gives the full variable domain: DGGITQSPKYLFRKEGQNVTLSCEQNLNHDAMYWYRQDPGQGLRLIYYSQIVNDFQKGDIAEGYSVSREKKESFPLTVTSAQKNPTAFYLCASSLKGQGGSTGELFFGEGSRLTVL.

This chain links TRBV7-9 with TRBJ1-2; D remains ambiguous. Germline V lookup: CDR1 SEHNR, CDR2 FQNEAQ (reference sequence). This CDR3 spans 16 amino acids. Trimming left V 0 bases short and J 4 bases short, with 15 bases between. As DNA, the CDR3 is TGTGCCAGCAGCTTAGCGGGCCACCCGACAACCTATGGCTACACCTTC. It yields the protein CASSLAGHPTTYGYTF.

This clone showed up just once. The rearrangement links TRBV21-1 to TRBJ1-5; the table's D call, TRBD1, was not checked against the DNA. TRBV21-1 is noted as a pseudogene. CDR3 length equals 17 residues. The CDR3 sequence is CASSKTPGQGAGQPQHF. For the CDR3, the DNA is TGTGCCAGCAGCAAAACACCGGGACAGGGGGCGGGTCAGCCCCAGCATTTT.

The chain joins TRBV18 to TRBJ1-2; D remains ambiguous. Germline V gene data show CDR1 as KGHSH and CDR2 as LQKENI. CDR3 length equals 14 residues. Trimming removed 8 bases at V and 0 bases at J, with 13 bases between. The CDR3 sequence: CASLPTEPNYGYTF. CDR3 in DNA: TGTGCCAGCCTACCGACTGAACCTAACTATGGCTACACCTTC.

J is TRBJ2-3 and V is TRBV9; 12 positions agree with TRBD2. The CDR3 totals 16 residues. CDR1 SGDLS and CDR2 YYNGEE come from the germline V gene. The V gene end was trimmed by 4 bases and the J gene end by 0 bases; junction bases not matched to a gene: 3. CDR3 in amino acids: CASSLGTSGSTDTQYF. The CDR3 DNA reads TGTGCCAGCAGCCTGGGGACTAGCGGGAGCACAGATACGCAGTATTTT.

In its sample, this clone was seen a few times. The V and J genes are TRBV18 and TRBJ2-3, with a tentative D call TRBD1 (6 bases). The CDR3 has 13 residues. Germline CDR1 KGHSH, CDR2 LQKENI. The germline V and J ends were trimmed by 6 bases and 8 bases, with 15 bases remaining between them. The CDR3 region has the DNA TGTGCCAGCTCCTGGGACACACGAGGTACGCAGTATTTT. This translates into CASSWDTRGTQYF. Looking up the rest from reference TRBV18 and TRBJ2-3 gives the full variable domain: NAGVMQNPRHLVRRRGQEARLRCSPMKGHSHVYWYRQLPEEGLKFMVYLQKENIIDESGMPKERFSAEFPKEGPSILRIQQVVRGDSAAYFCASSWDTRGTQYFGPGTRLTVL.

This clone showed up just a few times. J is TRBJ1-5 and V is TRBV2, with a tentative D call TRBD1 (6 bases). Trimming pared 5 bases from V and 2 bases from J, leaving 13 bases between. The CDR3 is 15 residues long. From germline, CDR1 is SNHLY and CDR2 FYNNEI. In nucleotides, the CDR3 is TGTGCCAGCAGTACAGGGAGTGGCGGCAATCAGCCCCAGCATTTT. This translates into CASSTGSGGNQPQHF.

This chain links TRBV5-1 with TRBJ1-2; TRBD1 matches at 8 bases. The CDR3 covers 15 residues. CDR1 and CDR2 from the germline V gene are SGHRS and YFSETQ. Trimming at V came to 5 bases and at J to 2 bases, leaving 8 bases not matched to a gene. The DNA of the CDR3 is TGCGCCAGCAGGACTCAAACAGGGGGAAACTATGGCTACACCTTC. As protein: CASRTQTGGNYGYTF.

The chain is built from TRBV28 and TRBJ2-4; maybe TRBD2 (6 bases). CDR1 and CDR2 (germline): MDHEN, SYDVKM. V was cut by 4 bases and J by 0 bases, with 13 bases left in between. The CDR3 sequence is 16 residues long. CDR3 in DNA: TGTGCCAGCAGTTCCCCCGGAGCGGGAGCCAAAAACATTCAGTACTTC. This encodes CASSSPGAGAKNIQYF.

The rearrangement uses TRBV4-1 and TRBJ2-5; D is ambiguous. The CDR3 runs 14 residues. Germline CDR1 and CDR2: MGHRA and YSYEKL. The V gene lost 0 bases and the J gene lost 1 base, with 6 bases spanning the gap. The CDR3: CASSQDHSQETQYF. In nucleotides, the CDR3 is TGCGCCAGCAGCCAAGATCACAGCCAAGAGACCCAGTACTTC.

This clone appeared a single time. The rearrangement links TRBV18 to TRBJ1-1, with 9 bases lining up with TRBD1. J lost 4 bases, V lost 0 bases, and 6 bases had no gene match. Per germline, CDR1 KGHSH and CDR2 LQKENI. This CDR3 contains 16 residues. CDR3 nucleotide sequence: TGTGCCAGCTCACCACCAGTTGGACAGGGGCCCACTGAAGCTTTCTTT. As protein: CASSPPVGQGPTEAFF. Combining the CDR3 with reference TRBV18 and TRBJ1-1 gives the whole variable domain NAGVMQNPRHLVRRRGQEARLRCSPMKGHSHVYWYRQLPEEGLKFMVYLQKENIIDESGMPKERFSAEFPKEGPSILRIQQVVRGDSAAYFCASSPPVGQGPTEAFFGQGTRLTVV.

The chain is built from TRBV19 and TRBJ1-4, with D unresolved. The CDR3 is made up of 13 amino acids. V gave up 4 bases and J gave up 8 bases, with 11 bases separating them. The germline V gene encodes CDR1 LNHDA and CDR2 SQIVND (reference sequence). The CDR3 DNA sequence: TGTGCCAGTAGTAGGGCTCCATCGGAAAAACTGTTTTTT. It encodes CASSRAPSEKLFF.

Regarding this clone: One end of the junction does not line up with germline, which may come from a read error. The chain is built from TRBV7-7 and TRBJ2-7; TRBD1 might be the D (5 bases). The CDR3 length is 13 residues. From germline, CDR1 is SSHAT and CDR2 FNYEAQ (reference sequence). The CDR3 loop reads CASSLGAIYEQYF. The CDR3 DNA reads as TGTGCTAGCAGCTTAGGGGCCATCTACGAGCAGTACTTC.

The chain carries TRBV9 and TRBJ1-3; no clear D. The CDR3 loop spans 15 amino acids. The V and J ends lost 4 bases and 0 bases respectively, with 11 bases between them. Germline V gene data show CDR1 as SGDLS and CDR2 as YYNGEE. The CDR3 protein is CASSPQVASGNTIYF. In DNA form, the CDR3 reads TGTGCCAGCAGCCCCCAAGTAGCCTCTGGAAACACCATATATTTT.

In DNA, the CDR3 is TGCGCCAGCAGCCCTGGGGCTGGGTACATTCAGTACTTC. Its translation is CASSPGAGYIQYF. This chain joins TRBV4-1 and TRBJ2-4; weak D call: TRBD1 (5 bases). V shed 4 bases and J shed 8 bases, with 12 bases lying between them. This CDR3 has 13 residues. CDR1 MGHRA and CDR2 YSYEKL come from the germline V gene.

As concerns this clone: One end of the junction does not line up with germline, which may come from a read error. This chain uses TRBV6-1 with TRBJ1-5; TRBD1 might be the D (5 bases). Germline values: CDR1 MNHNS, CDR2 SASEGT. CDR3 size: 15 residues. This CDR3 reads CASREVGGGLWPQHF. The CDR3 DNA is TGTGCCAGCAGGGAAGTTGGGGGGGGACTTTGGCCCCAGCATTTT.

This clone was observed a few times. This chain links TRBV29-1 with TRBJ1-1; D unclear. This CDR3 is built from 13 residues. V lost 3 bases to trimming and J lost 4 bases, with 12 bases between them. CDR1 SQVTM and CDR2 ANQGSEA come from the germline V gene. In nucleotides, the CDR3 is TGCAGCGTTGAGGGCAGAATCTCCACTGAAGCTTTCTTT. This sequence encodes CSVEGRISTEAFF.

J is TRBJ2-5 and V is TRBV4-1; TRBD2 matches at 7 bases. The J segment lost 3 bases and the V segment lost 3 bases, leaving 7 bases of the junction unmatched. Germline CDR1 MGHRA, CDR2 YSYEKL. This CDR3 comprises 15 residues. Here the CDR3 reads CASSHALAGEETQYF. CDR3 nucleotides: TGCGCCAGCAGCCATGCTTTGGCGGGAGAAGAGACCCAGTACTTC.

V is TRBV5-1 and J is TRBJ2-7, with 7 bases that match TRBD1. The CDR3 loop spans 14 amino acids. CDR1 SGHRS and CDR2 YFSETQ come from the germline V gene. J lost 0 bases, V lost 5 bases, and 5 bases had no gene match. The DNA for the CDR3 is TGCGCCAGCAGGACAACAGGGGACTCCTACGAGCAGTACTTC. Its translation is CASRTTGDSYEQYF.

CDR3 in amino acids: CASSHLAGSNYEQYF. Written as DNA, the CDR3 is TGCGCCAGCAGCCATTTAGCGGGGTCGAACTACGAGCAGTACTTC. The V call is TRBV4-1, the J call TRBJ2-7, with TRBD2 identical over 8 bases. Germline-derived CDR1 and CDR2 are MGHRA and YSYEKL. Trimming cost V 3 bases and J 3 bases; bases outside gene matches: 7. The CDR3 consists of 15 residues.

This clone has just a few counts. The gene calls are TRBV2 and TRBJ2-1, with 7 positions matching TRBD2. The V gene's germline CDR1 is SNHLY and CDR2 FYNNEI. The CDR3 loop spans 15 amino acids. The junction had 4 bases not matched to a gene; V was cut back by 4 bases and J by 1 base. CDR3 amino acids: CASSALANSYNEQFF. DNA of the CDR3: TGTGCCAGCAGTGCACTAGCGAATTCCTACAATGAGCAGTTCTTC.

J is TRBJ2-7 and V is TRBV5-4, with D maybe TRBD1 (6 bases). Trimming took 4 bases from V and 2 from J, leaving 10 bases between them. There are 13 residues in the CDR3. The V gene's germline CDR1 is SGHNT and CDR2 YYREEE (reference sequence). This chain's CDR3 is CASSRDTTYEQYF. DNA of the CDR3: TGTGCCAGCAGCAGGGACACCACCTACGAGCAGTACTTC.

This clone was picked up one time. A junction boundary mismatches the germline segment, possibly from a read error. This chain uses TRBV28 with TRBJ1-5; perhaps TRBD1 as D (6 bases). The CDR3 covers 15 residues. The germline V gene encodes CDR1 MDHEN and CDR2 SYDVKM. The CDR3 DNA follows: TGTACCAGCAAGGGACCGGGACACCGCAATCAGCCCCAGCATTTT. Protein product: CTSKGPGHRNQPQHF. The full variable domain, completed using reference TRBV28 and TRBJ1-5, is DVKVTQSSRYLVKRTGEKVFLECVQDMDHENMFWYRQDPGLGLRLIYFSYDVKMKEKGDIPEGYSVSREKKERFSLILESASTNQTSMYLCTSKGPGHRNQPQHFGDGTRLSIL.

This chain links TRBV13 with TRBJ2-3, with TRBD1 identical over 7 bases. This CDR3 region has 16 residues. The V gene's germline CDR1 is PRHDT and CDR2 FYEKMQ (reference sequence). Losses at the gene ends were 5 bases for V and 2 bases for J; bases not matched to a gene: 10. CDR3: CASSAGGSRYTDTQYF. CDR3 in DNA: TGTGCCAGCAGCGCAGGGGGTTCCCGCTACACAGATACGCAGTATTTT.

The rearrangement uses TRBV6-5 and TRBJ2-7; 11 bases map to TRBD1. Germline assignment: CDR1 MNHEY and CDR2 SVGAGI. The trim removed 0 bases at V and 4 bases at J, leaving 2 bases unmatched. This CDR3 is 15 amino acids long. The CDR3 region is CASSYSGTGGYEQYF. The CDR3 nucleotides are TGTGCCAGCAGTTACTCGGGGACAGGGGGGTACGAGCAGTACTTC.